The T cell receptor beta chain described here comes from a study of beta chain features in type 1 diabetes. Study-wide findings and caveats: The analysis here could not establish whether HLA type shapes TCRB rearrangement. Type 1 diabetes patients showed fewer insertions and more deletions at VDJ junctions.

This clone was seen a few times. Its antigen is still unknown. The whole isolated RNA underwent reverse transcription, so sequencing captured expressed TCRB transcripts. TCRdb keeps only in-frame clones here, not all; method: immunoSEQ multiplex PCR. Of hundreds of thousands of clones in the sample, 15% were seen once. Every donor had blood drawn once into heparin, around 120 mL on average. CD4+ cells of the naive, central memory, regulatory and stem cell-like memory types were sorted via CD45RO/CCR7/CD25/CD127/CD95/CD27. This clonotype was sampled from a young man in good health. Sequencing was performed on naive CD4+ T cells from blood.

The CDR3 loop reads CASSFHRDRFSEQYF. The CDR3 DNA follows: TGTGCCAGCAGTTTCCACCGGGACAGATTTTCCGAGCAGTACTTC. The rearrangement uses TRBV6-6 and TRBJ2-7; 7 positions agree with TRBD1. V gave up 4 bases and J gave up 6 bases; unmatched junction bases: 12. This CDR3 comprises 15 residues. CDR1 is MNHNY and CDR2 is SVGAGI in the germline V gene (reference sequence).